The 18 T cell receptor beta chains presented below share a single source sample, sequenced in a study of T cell responses to AZD1222 COVID-19 vaccine. The repertoire was sequenced with immunoSEQ multiplex PCR; TCRdb's copy has only in-frame clones and lacks some. The sample has 180,000 or so clones, 85% to 95% seen once. Here the sequenced sample was peripheral blood, taken on day 0 of AZD1222 vaccination. The receptors were sampled from an adult in good health.

J is TRBJ1-1 and V is TRBV27; D gene uncertain. Germline CDR1 is MNHEY and CDR2 is SMNVEV (reference sequence). Trimming pared 8 bases from V and 2 bases from J, leaving 21 bases between. The CDR3 spans 16 residues. For the CDR3, the DNA is TGTGCCAGCTGGACGGAGTGGGGATTGGTTAACACTGAAGCTTTCTTT. It codes for CASWTEWGLVNTEAFF.

This clone has only one observation. The chain employs TRBV7-8 and TRBJ1-1; possibly TRBD1 for D (6 bases). Germline loops: CDR1 SGHVS, CDR2 FQNEAQ. V was clipped by 2 bases and J by 14 bases, with 15 bases between them. The CDR3 has 12 residues. The CDR3 nucleotides read TGTGCCAGCAGCTTACGGGGGCAGTCGACCTTCTTT. As protein: CASSLRGQSTFF. The full variable domain, in which reference TRBV7-8 and TRBJ1-1 provide the parts outside the CDR3, is GAGVSQSPRYKVAKRGQDVALRCDPISGHVSLFWYQQALGQGPEFLTYFQNEAQLDKSGLPSDRFFAERPEGSVSTLKIQRTQQEDSAVYLCASSLRGQSTFFGQGTRLTVV.

The gene calls are TRBV28 and TRBJ1-5; D unresolved. Germline V gives CDR1 MDHEN, CDR2 SYDVKM. V lost 3 bases and J lost 0, with 6 bases in between. This CDR3 contains 14 residues. The CDR3 loop reads CASSFAYSNQPQHF. Written as DNA, the CDR3 is TGTGCCAGCAGTTTCGCTTATAGCAATCAGCCCCAGCATTTT.

This clone occurred once. The chain joins TRBV18 to TRBJ2-7; D ambiguous. The V end was cut by 4 bases, the J end by 4 bases, with 17 bases between. The length of the CDR3 is 15 residues. Germline V lookup: CDR1 KGHSH, CDR2 LQKENI. Here the CDR3 reads CASSQIIGVEYEQYF. For the CDR3, the DNA is TGTGCCAGCTCACAGATTATTGGGGTGGAGTACGAGCAGTACTTC.

This chain uses TRBV6-5 with TRBJ2-7; D not resolved. Germline CDR1 and CDR2: MNHEY and SVGAGI. The CDR3 totals 13 residues. V was pared by 7 bases and J by 2 bases, with 12 bases between. CDR3 bases: TGTGCCAGCAAAGGAAACAAACCCTACGAGCAGTACTTC. Amino acids: CASKGNKPYEQYF.

This clone was counted a single time. The rearrangement joins TRBV4-1 to TRBJ1-1; the D is unclear. Per the germline V gene, CDR1 is MGHRA and CDR2 is YSYEKL. The ends were cut back, 6 bases at V and 0 bases at J, with 14 bases in the middle. This CDR3 is 15 amino acids long. The CDR3 reads CASSGAPLMNTEAFF. The CDR3 DNA follows: TGCGCCAGCAGTGGTGCACCCCTAATGAACACTGAAGCTTTCTTT.

The V call is TRBV30, the J call TRBJ1-5; tentatively, D is TRBD1 (5 bases). Germline values: CDR1 GTSNPN, CDR2 SVGIG (reference sequence). Trimming left V 5 bases short and J 3 bases short, with 8 bases between. The CDR3 consists of 12 residues. The CDR3 region is CAWGGYNQPQHF. CDR3 nucleotides: TGTGCCTGGGGGGGTTACAATCAGCCCCAGCATTTT.

The gene calls are TRBV4-2 and TRBJ1-6, with 7 bases matching TRBD1. J was trimmed by 7 bases and V by 4 bases; bases with no gene match: 10. The germline CDR1 and CDR2 sequences are LGHNA and YNFKEQ. This CDR3 comprises 16 residues. For the CDR3, the DNA is TGTGCCAGCAGCCCAGAGGAGACAGGGTTCAATTCACCCCTCCACTTT. Amino acid sequence: CASSPEETGFNSPLHF.

V is TRBV24-1 and J is TRBJ1-2; no clear D. Germline V gene sequence: CDR1 KGHDR, CDR2 SFDVKD. The V gene lost 3 bases and the J gene lost 8 bases, with 15 bases spanning the gap. This CDR3 comprises 14 residues. DNA for the CDR3: TGTGCCACCAGTGATCCCCGTGACATAGAGGGCTACACCTTC. Its protein product is CATSDPRDIEGYTF.

The V and J genes are TRBV3-1 (or the pseudogene TRBV3-2) and TRBJ2-1; D unresolved. V gave up 2 bases and J gave up 12 bases, with 8 bases separating them. The V gene's germline CDR1 is LGHDT and CDR2 YNNKEL (reference sequence). The CDR3 totals 11 residues. CDR3 protein: CASSQSAWQFF. The CDR3 nucleotides are TGTGCCAGCAGCCAAAGCGCGTGGCAGTTCTTC.

The chain joins TRBV7-9 to TRBJ2-3, with D possibly matching TRBD2 (5 bases). Germline CDR1 and CDR2: SEHNR and FQNEAQ (reference sequence). This CDR3 region has 14 residues. The V end was cut by 3 bases, the J end by 1 base, with 8 bases between. The CDR3 loop reads CASSLDGGTDTQYF. The DNA for the CDR3 is TGTGCCAGCAGCTTGGACGGGGGCACAGATACGCAGTATTTT. Filled out from reference TRBV7-9 and TRBJ2-3, the complete variable domain reads DTGVSQNPRHKITKRGQNVTFRCDPISEHNRLYWYRQTLGQGPEFLTYFQNEAQLEKSRLLSDRFSAERPKGSFSTLEIQRTEQGDSAMYLCASSLDGGTDTQYFGPGTRLTVL.

The rearrangement links TRBV10-1 to TRBJ2-7; TRBD1 is a possible D gene (6 bases). Trimming took 4 bases from V and 3 from J, leaving 13 bases between them. The CDR3 length is 14 residues. Germline V gene sequence: CDR1 WNHNN, CDR2 SYGVQD (reference sequence). CDR3 bases: TGCGCCAGCAGTGTAGGGGGAGACATCTACGAGCAGTACTTC. Its translation is CASSVGGDIYEQYF.

The chain joins TRBV5-4 to TRBJ2-1; D call uncertain. Between the trimmed V and J ends, which lost 2 bases and 5 bases, there was a span of 11 bases. CDR1 and CDR2 (germline): SGHNT, YYREEE (reference sequence). CDR3 length: 14 residues. CDR3 DNA sequence: TGTGCCAGCAGCTTCCGCCGCGCAGACAATGAGCAGTTCTTC. This codes for CASSFRRADNEQFF.

The genes are TRBV16 and TRBJ2-7, with a tentative D call TRBD2 (6 bases). The CDR3 runs 14 residues. Germline V CDR1 and CDR2: KGHSY, FQNENV. The germline V and J ends were trimmed by 1 base and 3 bases, with 10 bases remaining between them. CDR3 sequence: CASSQLGGDYEQYF. CDR3 nucleotides: TGTGCCAGCAGCCAATTAGGCGGGGACTACGAGCAGTACTTC.

V gene TRBV4-1 combines with J gene TRBJ1-1; D not resolved. Germline values: CDR1 MGHRA, CDR2 YSYEKL. Trimming stripped 0 bases from V and 4 bases from J, with 12 bases between. The CDR3 consists of 15 residues. CDR3 loop: CASSQDWAGSTEAFF. In DNA, the CDR3 is TGCGCCAGCAGCCAAGATTGGGCGGGTAGCACTGAAGCTTTCTTT.

The chain links TRBV6-2 or TRBV6-3 to TRBJ1-3, with a weak D call TRBD1 (6 bases). This CDR3 is 16 amino acids long. Germline V gene data show CDR1 as MNHEY and CDR2 as SVGEGT. V was cut by 2 bases and J by 4 bases, with 15 bases left in between. CDR3 in amino acids: CASSYKAGESGNTIYF. The CDR3 DNA is TGTGCCAGCAGTTACAAGGCAGGGGAATCCGGAAACACCATATATTTT.

The gene calls are TRBV7-9 and TRBJ2-2, with a tentative D call TRBD1 (5 bases). The CDR3 runs 14 residues. Trimming removed 1 base at V and 3 bases at J, with 6 bases between. In germline, CDR1 is SEHNR, CDR2 FQNEAQ (reference sequence). The CDR3 reads CASSLGQYTGELFF. DNA of the CDR3: TGTGCCAGCAGCTTAGGACAGTACACCGGGGAGCTGTTTTTT.

Worth noting for this clone: A junction end diverges from the germline sequence, so it may reflect a read error. The gene calls are TRBV27 and TRBJ2-1; possible D gene TRBD2, 7 bases. CDR3 length equals 12 residues. The V gene's germline CDR1 is MNHEY and CDR2 SMNVEV (reference sequence). CDR3 sequence (DNA): TGTGCCAGCAGTTTTATAGGGGGGGCGGGGGTCTTC. Its translation: CASSFIGGAGVF.